The clone carrying this T cell receptor beta chain was picked up many times. Its antigen is unidentified. The V and J ends lost 0 bases and 8 bases respectively, with 25 bases between them. The CDR3 has 18 amino acids. The sample belongs to a study of T cell repertoires in cytomegalovirus infection. TCRdb re-derived calls from the reads in MiXCR, one entry per CDR3 protein. The sample has approximately 500,000 distinct CDR3 sequences, approximately 16% seen once; the top ten hold about 24%. Study outcomes and limitations: CMV-specific TCR beta clonotypes restricted by HLA-C dominated the ex vivo response.

Sequences were obtained from CD8+ T cells from PBMCs. This chain links TRBV12-3 or TRBV12-4 with TRBJ1-2, with D possibly TRBD1 on 5 matching bases. The sequence came from a human donor in good health (CMV status not recorded). Some clones in this sample may be carry-over from other donors' samples. The DNA for the CDR3 is TGTGCCAGCAGTTTAGCGTACGAAAGCGACAGCGAGGCCGGGGGCTACACCTTC. Translated, it gives CASSLAYESDSEAGGYTF.